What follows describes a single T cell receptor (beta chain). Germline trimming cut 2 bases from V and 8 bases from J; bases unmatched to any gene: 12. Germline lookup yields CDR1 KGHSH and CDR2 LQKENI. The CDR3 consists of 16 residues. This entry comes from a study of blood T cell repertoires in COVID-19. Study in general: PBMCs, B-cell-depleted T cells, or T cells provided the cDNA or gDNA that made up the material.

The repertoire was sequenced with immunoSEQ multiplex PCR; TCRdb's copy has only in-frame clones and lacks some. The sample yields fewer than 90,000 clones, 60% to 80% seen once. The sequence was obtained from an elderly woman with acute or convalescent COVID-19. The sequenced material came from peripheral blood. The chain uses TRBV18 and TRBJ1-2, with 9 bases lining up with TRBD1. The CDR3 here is CASSPNRDREGSGYTF. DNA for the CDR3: TGTGCCAGCTCACCAAACCGGGACAGGGAGGGGAGCGGCTACACCTTC.